This T cell receptor beta chain was recovered during a study of CD8+ T cells in alopecia areata. Study background: Patients in the study were on tofacitinib for 6 to 18 months, then off it for 6 months. Study outcomes and limitations: Normal scalp showed lower clonality than lesional scalp, especially alopecia totalis/universalis.

CDR1 is SGHRS, CDR2 YFSETQ, per germline. CDR3 length: 13 amino acids. V lost 4 bases and J 3 bases, leaving 11 bases between the germline ends. Researchers took lesional scalp punch biopsies and peripheral blood from people who were alopecia areata patients. Worth noting for this clone: Its antigen remains unidentified.

Following extraction, RNA underwent reverse transcription to cDNA, which served as the sequencing template. Repertoires were generated with immunoSEQ multiplex PCR, while TCRdb's copy carries only in-frame clones and drops some. This table holds roughly 130,000 clones, approximately 53% found once. The receptor comes from a human donor with alopecia areata. The chain carries TRBV5-1 and TRBJ2-7, with D hard to call. The source was CD4+ T cells sorted from blood, collected at week 0. This CDR3 reads CASSGSVFYEQYF. The CDR3 nucleotides are TGCGCCAGCAGCGGATCGGTTTTCTACGAGCAGTACTTC.